These 7 T cell receptor beta chains originate from one sample sequenced in a study of blood T cell repertoires in COVID-19. Repertoires were generated with immunoSEQ multiplex PCR, while TCRdb's copy carries only in-frame clones and drops some. The sample contains about 170,000 clones, around four fifths of which appear only once. The source material was peripheral blood. The receptor set was obtained from a woman in her sixties or seventies with COVID-19, enrolled during active disease.

The V call is TRBV7-8, the J call TRBJ1-4; unclear D gene. From germline, CDR1 is SGHVS and CDR2 FQNEAQ. Trimming took off 4 bases at V and 5 bases at J, with 17 bases between the two ends. This CDR3 comprises 16 residues. The CDR3 here is CASSWRADAQNEKLFF. Written as DNA, the CDR3 is TGTGCCAGCAGCTGGCGGGCTGACGCCCAGAATGAAAAACTGTTTTTT.

The J gene is TRBJ2-7, the V gene TRBV24-1, with D hard to call. This CDR3 is built from 13 residues. Trimming left V 7 bases short and J 2 bases short, with 11 bases between. Germline-derived CDR1 and CDR2 are KGHDR and SFDVKD. CDR3 amino acids: CATRFRNPYEQYF. DNA of the CDR3: TGTGCCACCAGGTTCAGGAACCCCTACGAGCAGTACTTC.

V usage is TRBV27 and J usage is TRBJ2-7, with D hard to call. V was pared by 0 bases and J by 3 bases, with 3 bases between. Germline CDR1 MNHEY, CDR2 SMNVEV (reference sequence). The CDR3 length is 12 residues. CDR3 coding DNA: TGTGCCAGCAGTTTATCCGGCTACGAGCAGTACTTC. This encodes CASSLSGYEQYF.

The rearrangement joins TRBV28 to TRBJ1-2; 9 positions match TRBD1. CDR1 is MDHEN, CDR2 SYDVKM, per germline. V was clipped by 7 bases and J by 3 bases; unmatched bases: 3. This CDR3 contains 13 residues. The DNA for the CDR3 is TGTGCCAGCACCTGGACAGGGGACTATGGCTACACCTTC. This encodes CASTWTGDYGYTF.

The rearrangement uses TRBV7-3 and TRBJ2-4; perhaps TRBD1 as D (6 bases). This CDR3 region has 14 residues. Germline CDR1 is SGHTA and CDR2 is FQGTGA. Trimming removed 2 bases from V and 8 bases from J, with 13 bases in between. CDR3 coding DNA: TGTGCCAGCAGCTTACAAGGGGGAATAGACATTCAGTACTTC. Protein product: CASSLQGGIDIQYF. Drawing the rest from reference TRBV7-3 and TRBJ2-4, the complete variable domain is GAGVSQTPSNKVTEKGKYVELRCDPISGHTALYWYRQSLGQGPEFLIYFQGTGAADDSGLPNDRFFAVRPEGSVSTLKIQRTERGDSAVYLCASSLQGGIDIQYFGAGTRLSVL.

This sequence joins TRBV24-1 and TRBJ2-3, with D possibly matching TRBD2 (5 bases). CDR3 length equals 14 residues. CDR1 and CDR2 from the germline V gene are KGHDR and SFDVKD. The V end lost 3 bases, the J end lost 4 bases, and 10 bases lay between the germline ends. CDR3 sequence reads: CATSDGLWADTQYF. The CDR3 bases are TGTGCCACCAGTGATGGACTTTGGGCAGATACGCAGTATTTT.

DNA of the CDR3: TGTGCCAGCATCCCGGGACAGGGAAGGACTGAAGCTTTCTTT. Its protein is CASIPGQGRTEAFF. V gene TRBV28 combines with J gene TRBJ1-1, with 9 bases lining up with TRBD1. V lost 7 bases, J lost 5 bases, and 8 bases stayed unmatched. Looked up from germline, CDR1 is MDHEN and CDR2 is SYDVKM. The CDR3 is made up of 14 amino acids.